The 12 T cell receptor beta chains below were found in one sample sequenced in a study of blood T cell repertoires in COVID-19. Profiling relied on immunoSEQ multiplex PCR, and the TCRdb table lists in-frame clones only, not all of them. There are about 190,000 clones in the sample; about 88% occur only once, and around 1.2% lies in the top ten. Material: peripheral blood. The receptors here all came from a man under 40 with acute or convalescent COVID-19.

The chain employs TRBV4-2 and TRBJ1-2; 8 bases are shared with TRBD1. The CDR3 is made up of 17 amino acids. The J segment lost 4 bases and the V segment lost 1 base, leaving 11 bases of the junction unmatched. The germline gives CDR1 LGHNA, CDR2 YNFKEQ. The CDR3 nucleotides are TGTGCCAGCAGCCAAGGCCAGGGGGCCGGGACAGGCTATGGCTACACCTTC. Translation: CASSQGQGAGTGYGYTF.

The chain carries TRBV7-9 and TRBJ2-5; TRBD1 agrees at 8 bases. CDR1 SEHNR and CDR2 FQNEAQ come from the germline V gene (reference sequence). This CDR3 contains 15 residues. The J segment lost 4 bases and the V segment lost 4 bases, leaving 8 bases of the junction unmatched. The CDR3 is CASSSWTGLGETQYF. DNA of the CDR3: TGTGCCAGCAGCTCATGGACAGGGTTGGGAGAGACCCAGTACTTC.

V and J are TRBV18 and TRBJ1-2, with D possibly being TRBD1 (6 bases). V was pared by 0 bases and J by 1 base, with 9 bases between. CDR1 KGHSH and CDR2 LQKENI come from the germline V gene. CDR3 size: 15 residues. The CDR3 reads CASSPPSRGNYGYTF. The CDR3 coding sequence is TGTGCCAGCTCACCACCCTCCAGGGGTAACTATGGCTACACCTTC.

The rearrangement uses TRBV25-1 and TRBJ2-5; TRBD2 aligns across 7 bases. The CDR3 runs 15 residues. Germline V lookup: CDR1 MGHDK, CDR2 SYGVNS. With 5 bases clipped from V and 5 bases from J, the junction kept 11 bases outside the gene matches. Written as DNA, the CDR3 is TGTGCCAGCAGTTTCTTCGTAGCGGGTGGGGAGACCCAGTACTTC. This gives the protein CASSFFVAGGETQYF. The full variable domain, its missing parts supplied by reference TRBV25-1 and TRBJ2-5, is EADIYQTPRYLVIGTGKKITLECSQTMGHDKMYWYQQDPGMELHLIHYSYGVNSTEKGDLSSESTVSRIRTEHFPLTLESARPSHTSQYLCASSFFVAGGETQYFGPGTRLLVL.

This chain joins TRBV30 and TRBJ2-7; D may be TRBD2 (5 bases). The germline gives CDR1 GTSNPN, CDR2 SVGIG (reference sequence). The V gene lost 3 bases and the J gene lost 1 base, with 7 bases spanning the gap. The CDR3 has 12 amino acids. CDR3 loop: CAWRRGSYEQYF. CDR3 in DNA: TGTGCCTGGAGGCGAGGGTCCTACGAGCAGTACTTC.

This chain joins TRBV21-1 and TRBJ2-7; the table's D call TRBD2 went unverified against the DNA. TRBV21-1 is a pseudogene. The CDR3 length is 12 residues. The CDR3 nucleotides are TGTGCCAGCATCGGGACTACCTACGAGCAGTACTTC. Translation: CASIGTTYEQYF.

This clone was counted between two and nine times. The V and J genes are TRBV6-4 and TRBJ1-1; D remains unclear. The CDR3 consists of 10 residues. CDR1 and CDR2 from the germline V gene are MRHNA and SNTAGT. V was trimmed by 3 bases and J by 12 bases, leaving 8 bases between them. The CDR3 is CASSEEQTFF. Written as DNA, the CDR3 is TGTGCCAGCAGTGAAGAACAGACTTTCTTT.

This chain connects TRBV2 to TRBJ2-1; TRBD1 matches 8 bases. V lost 5 bases to trimming and J lost 9 bases; unmatched junction nucleotides: 6. This CDR3 is 13 amino acids long. Germline CDR1 reads SNHLY; CDR2 reads FYNNEI. CDR3 residues: CASSPDRVAEQFF. DNA for the CDR3: TGTGCCAGCAGTCCGGACAGGGTAGCTGAGCAGTTCTTC.

This chain connects TRBV10-2 to TRBJ1-3; D not resolved. V was shortened by 3 bases and J by 9 bases, with 6 bases between the two germline ends. This CDR3 has 11 amino acids. The germline CDR1 and CDR2 sequences are WSHSY and SAAADI. The CDR3, as DNA: TGCGCCAGCAGTGAAGAGTTCACCATATATTTT. Protein: CASSEEFTIYF.

This sequence joins TRBV2 and TRBJ1-5, with D possibly matching TRBD1 (6 bases). The germline CDR1 and CDR2 sequences are SNHLY and FYNNEI. This CDR3 has 15 residues. Trimming stripped 4 bases from V and 2 bases from J, with 12 bases between. CDR3 sequence (DNA): TGTGCCAGCAGTGGGACAGCAGGAGGCAATCAGCCCCAGCATTTT. Residues: CASSGTAGGNQPQHF.

The gene calls are TRBV30 and TRBJ2-4; 10 nucleotides line up with TRBD2. The CDR3 extends over 18 amino acids. Trimming at V came to 0 bases and at J to 0 bases, leaving 8 bases not matched to a gene. Germline values: CDR1 GTSNPN, CDR2 SVGIG (reference sequence). CDR3: CAWSVHILAGLAKNIQYF. In DNA, the CDR3 is TGTGCCTGGAGTGTACATATACTAGCGGGGCTAGCCAAAAACATTCAGTACTTC.

The chain is built from TRBV7-8 and TRBJ2-7; 7 nucleotides align to TRBD2. Unmatched junction bases numbered 13, after V lost 2 bases and J lost 3 bases. The V gene's germline CDR1 is SGHVS and CDR2 FQNEAQ. CDR3 size: 17 residues. In DNA form, the CDR3 reads TGTGCCAGCAGCTTACTACCCGGGCTAGCGGATTTCTACGAGCAGTACTTC. Its translation: CASSLLPGLADFYEQYF. The whole variable domain, filled in from reference TRBV7-8 and TRBJ2-7, reads GAGVSQSPRYKVAKRGQDVALRCDPISGHVSLFWYQQALGQGPEFLTYFQNEAQLDKSGLPSDRFFAERPEGSVSTLKIQRTQQEDSAVYLCASSLLPGLADFYEQYFGPGTRLTVT.